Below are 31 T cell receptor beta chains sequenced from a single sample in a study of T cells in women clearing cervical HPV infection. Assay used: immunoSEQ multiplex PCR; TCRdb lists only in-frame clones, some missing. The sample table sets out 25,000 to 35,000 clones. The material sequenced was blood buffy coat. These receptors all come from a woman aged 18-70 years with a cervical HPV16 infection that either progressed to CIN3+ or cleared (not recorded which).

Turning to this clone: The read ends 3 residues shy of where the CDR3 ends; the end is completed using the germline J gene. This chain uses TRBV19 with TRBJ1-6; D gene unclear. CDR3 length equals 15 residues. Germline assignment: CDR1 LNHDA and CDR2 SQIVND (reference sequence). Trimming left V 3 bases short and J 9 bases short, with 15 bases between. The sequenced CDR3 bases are TGTGCCAGTAGTATCGGACTTTCACGAAGTTCACCC. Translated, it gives CASSIGLSRSSP. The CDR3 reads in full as CASSIGLSRSSPLHF.

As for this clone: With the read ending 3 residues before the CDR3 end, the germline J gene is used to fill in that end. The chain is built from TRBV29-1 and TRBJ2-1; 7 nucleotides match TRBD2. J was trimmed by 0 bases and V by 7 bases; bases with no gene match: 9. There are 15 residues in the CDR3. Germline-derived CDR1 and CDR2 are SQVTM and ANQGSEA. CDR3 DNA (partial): TGCAGCGGAGCCCCAGCGGGGAGCTCCTACAATGAG. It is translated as CSGAPAGSSYNE. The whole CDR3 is CSGAPAGSSYNEQFF.

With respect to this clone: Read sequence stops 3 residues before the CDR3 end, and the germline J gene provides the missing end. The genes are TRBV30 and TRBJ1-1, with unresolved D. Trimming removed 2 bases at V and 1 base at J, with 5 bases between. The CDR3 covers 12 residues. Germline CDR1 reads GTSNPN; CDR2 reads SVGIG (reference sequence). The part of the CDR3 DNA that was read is TGTGCCTGGAGTCATTGGAACACTGAA. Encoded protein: CAWSHWNTE. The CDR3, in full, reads CAWSHWNTEAFF.

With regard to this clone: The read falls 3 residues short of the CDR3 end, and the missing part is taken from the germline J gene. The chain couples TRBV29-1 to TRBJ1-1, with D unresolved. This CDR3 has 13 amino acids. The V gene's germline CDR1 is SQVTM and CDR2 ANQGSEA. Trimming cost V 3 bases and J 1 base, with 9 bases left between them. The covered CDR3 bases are TGCAGCGTTGAGGTAGATTGGAACACTGAA. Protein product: CSVEVDWNTE. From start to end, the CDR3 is CSVEVDWNTEAFF.

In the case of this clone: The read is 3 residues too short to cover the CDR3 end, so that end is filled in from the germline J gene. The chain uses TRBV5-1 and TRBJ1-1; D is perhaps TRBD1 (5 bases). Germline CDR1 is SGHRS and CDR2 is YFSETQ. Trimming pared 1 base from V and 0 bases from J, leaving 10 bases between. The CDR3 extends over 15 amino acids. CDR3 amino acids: CASSLPGGMNTEAFF. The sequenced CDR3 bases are TGCGCCAGCAGCTTGCCGGGGGGGATGAACACTGAA.

The CDR3 bases that were read are TGCAGTGCTAGAGATGAACTCAGACAGCTTCTTACCTACGAC. Protein product: CSARDELRQLLTYD. The whole CDR3 protein is CSARDELRQLLTYDYTF. This sequence joins TRBV20-1 and TRBJ1-2; tentative D call: TRBD1 (5 bases). The CDR3 end falls 3 residues outside the read, so it is completed with the germline J gene. Per germline, CDR1 DFQATT and CDR2 SNEGSKA (reference sequence). The CDR3 loop spans 17 amino acids.

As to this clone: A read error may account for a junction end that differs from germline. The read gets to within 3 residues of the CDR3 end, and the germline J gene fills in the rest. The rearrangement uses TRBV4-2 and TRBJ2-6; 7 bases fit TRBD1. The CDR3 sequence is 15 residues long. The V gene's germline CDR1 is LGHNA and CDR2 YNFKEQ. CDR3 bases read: TGCGCCAGCAGCCAAACAGGGGCTGGGGCCAACGTC. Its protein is CASSQTGAGANV. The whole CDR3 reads CASSQTGAGANVLTF.

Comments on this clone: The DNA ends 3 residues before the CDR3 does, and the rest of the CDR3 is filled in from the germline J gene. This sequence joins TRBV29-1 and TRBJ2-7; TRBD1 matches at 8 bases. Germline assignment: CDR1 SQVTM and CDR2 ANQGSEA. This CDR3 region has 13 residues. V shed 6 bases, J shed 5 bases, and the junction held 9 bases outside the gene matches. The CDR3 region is CSVLGQGAHEQYF. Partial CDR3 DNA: TGCAGCGTCCTAGGACAGGGAGCCCACGAG.

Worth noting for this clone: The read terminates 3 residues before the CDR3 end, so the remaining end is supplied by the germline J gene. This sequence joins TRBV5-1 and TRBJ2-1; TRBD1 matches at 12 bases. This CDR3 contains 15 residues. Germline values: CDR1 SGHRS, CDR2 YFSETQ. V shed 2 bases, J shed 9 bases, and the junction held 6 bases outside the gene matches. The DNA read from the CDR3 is TGCGCCAGCAGCTTTACGGGACAGGGGGCAGGTGAG. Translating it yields CASSFTGQGAGE. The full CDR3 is CASSFTGQGAGEQFF.

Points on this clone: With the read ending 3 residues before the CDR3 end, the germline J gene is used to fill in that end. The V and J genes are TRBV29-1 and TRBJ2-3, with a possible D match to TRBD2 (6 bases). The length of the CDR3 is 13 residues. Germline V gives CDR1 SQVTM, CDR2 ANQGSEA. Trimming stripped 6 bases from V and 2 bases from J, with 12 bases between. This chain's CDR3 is CSVAGTLTDTQYF. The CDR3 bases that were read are TGCAGCGTGGCCGGGACTCTCACAGATACG.

Partial CDR3 DNA: TGTGCCAGCAGCTCTCGGTTGATCTATGGC. Translated: CASSSRLIYG. In full, the CDR3 reads CASSSRLIYGYTF. The V call is TRBV7-9, the J call TRBJ1-2; no definite D call. Read data end 3 residues before the CDR3 end; the end is taken from the germline J gene. This CDR3 is 13 amino acids long. Between the trimmed V and J ends, which lost 4 bases and 4 bases, there was a span of 10 bases. CDR1 is SEHNR and CDR2 is FQNEAQ in the germline V gene (reference sequence).

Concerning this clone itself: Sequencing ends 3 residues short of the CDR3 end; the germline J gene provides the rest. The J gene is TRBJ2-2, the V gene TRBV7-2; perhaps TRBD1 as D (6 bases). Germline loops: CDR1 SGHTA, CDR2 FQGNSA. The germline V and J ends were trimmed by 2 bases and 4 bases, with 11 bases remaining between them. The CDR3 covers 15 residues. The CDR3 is CASSLHQGSTGELFF. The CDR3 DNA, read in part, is TGTGCCAGCAGCTTACATCAGGGGAGCACCGGGGAG.

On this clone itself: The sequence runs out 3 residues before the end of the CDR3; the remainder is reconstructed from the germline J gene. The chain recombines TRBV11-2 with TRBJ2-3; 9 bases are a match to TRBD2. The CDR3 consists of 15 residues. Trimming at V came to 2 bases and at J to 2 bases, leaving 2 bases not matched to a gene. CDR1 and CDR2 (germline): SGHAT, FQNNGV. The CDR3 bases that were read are TGTGCCAGCAGCTTACTAGCGGGGCCCACAGATACG. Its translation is CASSLLAGPTDT. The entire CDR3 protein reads CASSLLAGPTDTQYF.

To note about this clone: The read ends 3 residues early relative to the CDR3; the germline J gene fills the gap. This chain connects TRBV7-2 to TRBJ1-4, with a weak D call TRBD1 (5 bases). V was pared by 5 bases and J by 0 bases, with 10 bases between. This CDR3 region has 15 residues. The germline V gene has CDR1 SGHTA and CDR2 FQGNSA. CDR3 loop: CASSPGDTTNEKLFF. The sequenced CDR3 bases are TGTGCCAGCAGCCCGGGGGATACAACTAATGAAAAA.

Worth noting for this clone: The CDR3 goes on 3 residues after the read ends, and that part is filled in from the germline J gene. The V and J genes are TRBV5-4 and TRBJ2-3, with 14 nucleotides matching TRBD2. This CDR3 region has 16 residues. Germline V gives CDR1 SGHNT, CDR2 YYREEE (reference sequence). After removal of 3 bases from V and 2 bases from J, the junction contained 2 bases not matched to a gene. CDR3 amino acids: CASSWTSGGLTDTQYF. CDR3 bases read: TGTGCCAGCAGCTGGACTAGCGGGGGGCTCACAGATACG.

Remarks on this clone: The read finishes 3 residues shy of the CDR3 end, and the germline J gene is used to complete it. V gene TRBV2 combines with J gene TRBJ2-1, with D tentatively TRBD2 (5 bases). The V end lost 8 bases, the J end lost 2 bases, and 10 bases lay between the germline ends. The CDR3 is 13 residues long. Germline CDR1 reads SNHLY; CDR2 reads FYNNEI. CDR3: CASEGDAYNEQFF. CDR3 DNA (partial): TGTGCCAGCGAGGGCGACGCCTACAATGAG.

CDR3 region: CASSSRQGETQYF. CDR3 bases read: TGTGCCAGCAGCTCACGACAGGGGGAGACC. The chain carries TRBV7-9 and TRBJ2-5; 8 bases fit TRBD1. The read halts 3 residues ahead of the CDR3 end, with the missing end drawn from the germline J gene. Losses at the gene ends were 4 bases for V and 5 bases for J; bases not matched to a gene: 3. The CDR3 runs 13 residues. CDR1 and CDR2 (germline): SEHNR, FQNEAQ (reference sequence).

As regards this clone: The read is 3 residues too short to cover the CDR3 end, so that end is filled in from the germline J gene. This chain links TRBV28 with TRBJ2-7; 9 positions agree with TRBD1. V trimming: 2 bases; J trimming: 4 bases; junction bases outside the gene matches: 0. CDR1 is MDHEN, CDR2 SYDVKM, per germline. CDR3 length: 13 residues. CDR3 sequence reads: CASSLGQGYEQYF. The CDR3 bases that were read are TGTGCCAGCAGTTTAGGACAGGGGTACGAG.

This CDR3 reads CASTAEETQYF. The sequenced CDR3 bases are TGTGCCAGCACCGCAGAAGAGACC. The chain uses TRBV28 and TRBJ2-5, with D unclear. The read stops 3 residues short of the end of the CDR3; the missing end is completed from the germline J gene. With 7 bases removed from V and 3 bases from J, the gap between germline ends came to 6 bases. Germline-derived CDR1 and CDR2 are MDHEN and SYDVKM. CDR3 length: 11 residues.

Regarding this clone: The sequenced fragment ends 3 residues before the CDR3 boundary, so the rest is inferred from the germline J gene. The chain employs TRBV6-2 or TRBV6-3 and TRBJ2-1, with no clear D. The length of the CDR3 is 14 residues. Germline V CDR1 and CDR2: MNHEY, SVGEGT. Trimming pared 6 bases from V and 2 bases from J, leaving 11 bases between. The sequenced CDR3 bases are TGTGCCAGCAGCACGCCCACGGCCTACAATGAG. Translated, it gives CASSTPTAYNE. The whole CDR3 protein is CASSTPTAYNEQFF.

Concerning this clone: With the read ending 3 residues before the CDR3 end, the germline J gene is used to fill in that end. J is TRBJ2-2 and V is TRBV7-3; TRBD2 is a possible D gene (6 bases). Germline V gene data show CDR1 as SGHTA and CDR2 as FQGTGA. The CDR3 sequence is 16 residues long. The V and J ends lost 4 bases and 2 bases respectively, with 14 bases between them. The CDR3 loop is CASSSPVGGNTGELFF. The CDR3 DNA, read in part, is TGTGCCAGCAGCTCCCCCGTCGGGGGAAACACCGGGGAG.

The CDR3 sequence is CASSSLLGQGHTDTQYF. The sequenced part of the CDR3 DNA is TGTGCCAGCAGTTCCCTCCTGGGACAGGGGCACACAGATACG. This sequence joins TRBV28 and TRBJ2-3; 10 positions agree with TRBD1. The read halts 3 residues ahead of the CDR3 end, with the missing end drawn from the germline J gene. Germline CDR1 and CDR2: MDHEN and SYDVKM. V lost 4 bases, J lost 2 bases, and 9 bases stayed unmatched. The CDR3 length is 17 residues.

Partial CDR3 DNA: TGTGCCAGCAGCGTCGAGAGGTGGGAAAAA. Protein sequence: CASSVERWEK. The full CDR3 sequence reads CASSVERWEKLFF. The chain has TRBV7-2 and TRBJ1-4; D is unresolved. With the read ending 3 residues before the CDR3 end, the germline J gene is used to fill in that end. The germline V gene encodes CDR1 SGHTA and CDR2 FQGNSA. The CDR3 is 13 residues long. V was cut by 5 bases and J by 8 bases, with 12 bases left in between.

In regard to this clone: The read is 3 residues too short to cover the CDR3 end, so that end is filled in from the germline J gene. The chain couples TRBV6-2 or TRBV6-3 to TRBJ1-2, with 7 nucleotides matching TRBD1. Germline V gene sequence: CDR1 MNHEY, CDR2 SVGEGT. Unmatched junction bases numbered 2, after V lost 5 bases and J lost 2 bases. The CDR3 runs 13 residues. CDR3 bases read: TGTGCCAGCAGTACAGGGGAAAACTATGGC. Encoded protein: CASSTGENYG. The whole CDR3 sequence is CASSTGENYGYTF.

Partial CDR3 DNA: TGTGCCAGCAGCAGGGGACTAGCGGTGCACGAG. Translated, it gives CASSRGLAVHE. The complete CDR3 protein is CASSRGLAVHEQYF. The chain couples TRBV5-8 to TRBJ2-7; 11 bases align to TRBD2. The read is 3 residues too short to cover the CDR3 end, so that end is filled in from the germline J gene. The germline CDR1 and CDR2 sequences are SGHTS and YDEGEE. This CDR3 is built from 14 residues. Unmatched junction bases numbered 5, after V lost 4 bases and J lost 5 bases.

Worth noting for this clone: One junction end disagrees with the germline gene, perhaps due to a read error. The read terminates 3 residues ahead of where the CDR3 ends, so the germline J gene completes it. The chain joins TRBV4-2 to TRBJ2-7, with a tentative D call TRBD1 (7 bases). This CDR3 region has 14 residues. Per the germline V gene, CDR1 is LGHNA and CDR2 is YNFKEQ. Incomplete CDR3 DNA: TGCGCCAGCAGCCAAGATGTCAGGGGGGCCGAG. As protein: CASSQDVRGAE. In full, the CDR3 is CASSQDVRGAEQYF.

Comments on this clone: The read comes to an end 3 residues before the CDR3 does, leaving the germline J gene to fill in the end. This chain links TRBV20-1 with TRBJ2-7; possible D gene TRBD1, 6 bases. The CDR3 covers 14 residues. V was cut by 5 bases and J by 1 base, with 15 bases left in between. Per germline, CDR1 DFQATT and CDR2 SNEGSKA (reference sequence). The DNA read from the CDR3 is TGCAGTGCTGGGGGTGGGACAAAGTCCTACGAG. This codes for CSAGGGTKSYE. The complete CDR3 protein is CSAGGGTKSYEQYF.

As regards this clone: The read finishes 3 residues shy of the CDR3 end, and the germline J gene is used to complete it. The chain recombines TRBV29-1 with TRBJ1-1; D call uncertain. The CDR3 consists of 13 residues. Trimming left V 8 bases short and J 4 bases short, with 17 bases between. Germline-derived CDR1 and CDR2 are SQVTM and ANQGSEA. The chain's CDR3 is CSSKNDLTTEAFF. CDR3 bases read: TGCAGCTCGAAGAATGACTTAACCACTGAA. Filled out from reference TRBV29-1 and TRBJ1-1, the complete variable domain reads SAVISQKPSRDICQRGTSLTIQCQVDSQVTMMFWYRQQPGQSLTLIATANQGSEATYESGFVIDKFPISRPNLTFSTLTVSNMSPEDSSIYLCSSKNDLTTEAFFGQGTRLTVV.

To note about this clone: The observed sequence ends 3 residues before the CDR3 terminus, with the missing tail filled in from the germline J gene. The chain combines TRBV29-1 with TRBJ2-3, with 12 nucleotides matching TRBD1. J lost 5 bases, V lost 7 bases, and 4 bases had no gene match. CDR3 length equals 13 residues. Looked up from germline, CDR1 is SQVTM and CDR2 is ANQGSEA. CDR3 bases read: TGCAGCGCCGGGACAGGGGGCTTAGATACG. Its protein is CSAGTGGLDT. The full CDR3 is CSAGTGGLDTQYF.

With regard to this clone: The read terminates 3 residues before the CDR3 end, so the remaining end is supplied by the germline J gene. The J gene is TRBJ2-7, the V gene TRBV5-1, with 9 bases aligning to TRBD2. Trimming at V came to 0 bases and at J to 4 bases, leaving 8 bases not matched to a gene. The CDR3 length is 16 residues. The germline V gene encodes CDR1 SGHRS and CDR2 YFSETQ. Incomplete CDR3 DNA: TGCGCCAGCAGCTTGGGCGGGGGGGCAGGCGGTTACGAG. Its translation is CASSLGGGAGGYE. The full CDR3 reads CASSLGGGAGGYEQYF.

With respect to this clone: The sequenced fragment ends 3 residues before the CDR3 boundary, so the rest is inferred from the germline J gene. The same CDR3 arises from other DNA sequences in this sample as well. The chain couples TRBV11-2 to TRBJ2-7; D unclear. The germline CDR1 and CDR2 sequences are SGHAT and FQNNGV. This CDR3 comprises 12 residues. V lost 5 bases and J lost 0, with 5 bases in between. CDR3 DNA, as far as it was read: TGTGCCAGCAGCCTTAGCTCCTACGAG. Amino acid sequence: CASSLSSYE. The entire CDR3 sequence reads CASSLSSYEQYF. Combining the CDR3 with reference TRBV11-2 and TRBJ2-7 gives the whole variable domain EAGVAQSPRYKIIEKRQSVAFWCNPISGHATLYWYQQILGQGPKLLIQFQNNGVVDDSQLPKDRFSAERLKGVDSTLKIQPAKLEDSAVYLCASSLSSYEQYFGPGTRLTVT.